The clone carrying this T cell receptor beta chain was detected many times. Trimming took off 5 bases at V and 0 bases at J, with 8 bases between the two ends. This CDR3 has 14 residues. The V gene's germline CDR1 is SEHNR and CDR2 FQNEAQ (reference sequence). The CDR3 regions of TCR beta were amplified from RNA transcripts. Initially, a first-round RT-PCR of the TCR CDR3 employed the HTBI primer set. MiXCR, run by TCRdb on the multiplex PCR reads, gives a single entry per CDR3 protein. The data contain about 640,000 distinct CDR3 sequences, about a fifth of them singletons. This specimen comes from a study of T cells in Graves' hyperthyroidism and ophthalmopathy.

Sequencing was carried out using blood. The chain has TRBV7-9 and TRBJ2-1, with D unclear. The receptor comes from a man younger than 45 with Graves' ophthalmopathy. CDR3 DNA sequence: TGTGCCAGCAGCGCCCGGAGCTCCTACAATGAGCAGTTCTTC. Its protein is CASSARSSYNEQFF. The full variable domain, with the rest looked up from reference TRBV7-9 and TRBJ2-1, is DTGVSQNPRHKITKRGQNVTFRCDPISEHNRLYWYRQTLGQGPEFLTYFQNEAQLEKSRLLSDRFSAERPKGSFSTLEIQRTEQGDSAMYLCASSARSSYNEQFFGPGTRLTVL.